One sample yielded the 11 T cell receptor beta chains listed below, sequenced in a study of shared clonotypes between healthy human individuals. Sequencing used immunoSEQ multiplex PCR; TCRdb keeps in-frame clones, though not all of them. The sample lists hundreds of thousands of clones; 95% to 97% were seen once. Naive CD8 cells lacked CD45RO, underwent positive selection for CCR7 and left out terminally differentiated effector memory CD45RA+ cells. Source material: naive CD8+ T cells sorted from blood. Receptors originate from a woman in her 30s in good health.

J is TRBJ2-7 and V is TRBV27; TRBD2 matches at 9 bases. After removal of 7 bases from V and 7 bases from J, the junction contained 14 bases not matched to a gene. The length of the CDR3 is 15 residues. Germline V lookup: CDR1 MNHEY, CDR2 SMNVEV (reference sequence). The CDR3 is CASMVAGEGFGEQYF. In nucleotides, the CDR3 is TGTGCCAGCATGGTAGCGGGAGAGGGTTTTGGTGAGCAGTACTTC.

The chain employs TRBV13 and TRBJ2-7; the D gene is possibly TRBD2 (5 bases). This CDR3 has 15 residues. The germline V gene encodes CDR1 PRHDT and CDR2 FYEKMQ (reference sequence). Deletions cut 4 bases from V and 0 bases from J, with 13 bases between. CDR3 coding DNA: TGTGCCAGCAGCTCAACAACTAGTTCCTCCTACGAGCAGTACTTC. Its translation: CASSSTTSSSYEQYF.

In this sample, this clone turned up once. The rearrangement joins TRBV9 to TRBJ2-3; maybe TRBD2 (5 bases). The CDR3 totals 15 residues. Trimming cost V 0 bases and J 1 base, with 9 bases left between them. Per germline, CDR1 SGDLS and CDR2 YYNGEE. Here the CDR3 reads CASSVEAGGTDTQYF. For the CDR3, the DNA is TGTGCCAGCAGCGTAGAGGCGGGTGGCACAGATACGCAGTATTTT.

V and J are TRBV19 and TRBJ2-7; D remains ambiguous. Germline loops: CDR1 LNHDA, CDR2 SQIVND (reference sequence). Trimming cost V 3 bases and J 2 bases, with 11 bases left between them. The CDR3 covers 14 residues. CDR3: CASSMAGWTYEQYF. In DNA form, the CDR3 reads TGTGCCAGTAGTATGGCTGGCTGGACCTACGAGCAGTACTTC. The variable domain in full, with the rest retrieved from reference TRBV19 and TRBJ2-7, is DGGITQSPKYLFRKEGQNVTLSCEQNLNHDAMYWYRQDPGQGLRLIYYSQIVNDFQKGDIAEGYSVSREKKESFPLTVTSAQKNPTAFYLCASSMAGWTYEQYFGPGTRLTVT.

This clone has only a few counts. V and J are TRBV7-9 and TRBJ1-2; possible D gene TRBD1, 5 bases. Germline CDR1 SEHNR, CDR2 FQNEAQ (reference sequence). This CDR3 has 14 amino acids. Trimming left V 1 base short and J 6 bases short, with 12 bases between. This CDR3 reads CASSLGPGGNGYTF. The CDR3, as DNA: TGTGCCAGCAGCTTAGGTCCCGGGGGGAATGGCTACACCTTC.

Comments on this clone: The sample contains more than one DNA sequence encoding this CDR3. The rearrangement links TRBV5-4 to TRBJ2-5; D is unclear. The V and J ends lost 0 bases and 2 bases respectively, with 5 bases between them. From germline, CDR1 is SGHNT and CDR2 YYREEE (reference sequence). The CDR3 is made up of 13 amino acids. The CDR3 bases are TGTGCCAGCAGCTTGGCAGCTCAAGAGACCCAGTACTTC. Its protein is CASSLAAQETQYF.

The rearrangement links TRBV4-1 to TRBJ2-5; 7 positions agree with TRBD2. The CDR3 length is 16 residues. Germline loops: CDR1 MGHRA, CDR2 YSYEKL. Trimming at V came to 6 bases and at J to 11 bases, leaving 21 bases not matched to a gene. The CDR3 DNA follows: TGCGCCAGCAGTCCTCATACTAGCGCGGGGACGGGGGAGCAGTACTTC. Amino acids: CASSPHTSAGTGEQYF.

This clone was recorded only once. This rearrangement joins TRBV6-6 to TRBJ2-4, with a possible D match to TRBD2 (6 bases). The V end lost 6 bases, the J end lost 0 bases, and 9 bases lay between the germline ends. The CDR3 is made up of 14 amino acids. Germline values: CDR1 MNHNY, CDR2 SVGAGI (reference sequence). CDR3 DNA: TGTGCCAGCAGCCCGGGACTAGCCAAAAACATTCAGTACTTC. Translating gives CASSPGLAKNIQYF.

The rearrangement joins TRBV28 to TRBJ1-6; 7 bases align to TRBD1. Losses at the gene ends were 5 bases for V and 9 bases for J; bases not matched to a gene: 10. The CDR3 is made up of 15 amino acids. CDR1 and CDR2 from the germline V gene are MDHEN and SYDVKM. The CDR3 region has the DNA TGTGCCAGCAGTCCGACAGGGTTTTCCTCTTCACCCCTCCACTTT. Its translation is CASSPTGFSSSPLHF.

The J gene is TRBJ1-1, the V gene TRBV11-2; no firm D call. CDR1 and CDR2 (germline): SGHAT, FQNNGV. The CDR3 totals 13 residues. V was trimmed by 4 bases and J by 1 base, leaving 7 bases between them. CDR3 amino acids: CASSSTTNTEAFF. Here the CDR3 DNA reads TGTGCCAGCAGCTCTACTACGAACACTGAAGCTTTCTTT.

The chain is built from TRBV5-6 and TRBJ1-4; the D is unclear. The CDR3 loop spans 13 amino acids. Germline-derived CDR1 and CDR2 are SGHDT and YYEEEE. V was shortened by 6 bases and J by 3 bases, with 9 bases between the two germline ends. The CDR3 loop is CASTAGSNEKLFF. CDR3 sequence (DNA): TGTGCCAGCACCGCGGGATCTAATGAAAAACTGTTTTTT.